A selection of T cell receptor beta chains follows, all from one sample in a study of blood T cell repertoires in COVID-19. Some clones are missing from TCRdb's copy, which holds only in-frame ones; the method was immunoSEQ multiplex PCR. The sample holds around 250,000 clones, 85% to 90% seen once. Sequencing was carried out using peripheral blood. Receptor source: a woman aged 70-85 years with active or convalescent COVID-19. CDR3s include the opening cysteine and the closing phenylalanine or tryptophan.

v_call | cdr3_aa
TRBV4-3 | CASSQDRRADGQGGYEQFF
TRBV11-2 | CASSGGTWGNTEAFF
TRBV4-3 | CASSQGGSSYNSPLHF
TRBV7-2 | CASSFRSSFEQFF
TRBV5-1 | CASSSQGGADSEKLFF
TRBV21-1 | CASSGGTGAFRNGYTF
TRBV10-3 | CAINEDRSYFLSSGNTIYF
TRBV5-1 | CASSLPGQVRGTQYF
TRBV2 | CASSESRGGQNQPQHF
TRBV6-6 | CASRRGQMNTEAFF